This record covers a single T cell receptor beta chain. Its antigen target is currently unknown. Base qualities are not provided; no much larger clone lies one nucleotide away. This record belongs to a study of OX40 agonist ivuxolimab in advanced cancers. Context from the whole study: Ivuxolimab was an agonistic, fully human IgG2 monoclonal antibody directed against OX40 (CD134), a costimulatory receptor. The dose-escalation cohort was about 87% male with a mean age of around 62 years, ranging from roughly 20 to 80. Among the 50 to 55 dose-escalation patients, 19 had hepatocellular carcinoma, about 15 melanoma, 9 renal cell carcinoma and 9 head and neck cancer. Partial responses occurred in three dose-escalation patients: two with cutaneous melanoma and one with hepatocellular carcinoma. Peripheral TCRbeta sequencing was intended to test whether TCR sequence diversity was altered and clonal T-cell expansion was caused by ivuxolimab. Patients were allowed to have had prior anti-PD-1, anti-PD-L1 or anti-CTLA-4 therapy, and roughly 40% of the dose-escalation patients had been treated with checkpoint inhibitors. Intravenous ivuxolimab was administered to patients every 2 weeks at six dose levels: 0.01, 0.1, 0.3, 1.5, 3 and 10 mg/kg. The paper covers the monotherapy dose-escalation part of the phase I ivuxolimab trial, which included N ≈ 50 patients.

Sequences PRHDT (CDR1) and FYEKMQ (CDR2) are obtained from the germline V gene (reference sequence). Relative to germline, V is 1 base shorter and J is 5 bases shorter, with 9 bases between their ends. Spanning cysteine to phenylalanine, the CDR3 consists of 14 amino acids. Just the 42-base CDR3 DNA is kept, in frame starting at base 1. The study at large found these results: Clonal expansion of both CD4+ and CD8+ blood T cells was observed from baseline to week 6 at doses 0.1 to 3.0 mg/kg. After ivuxolimab, CD8+ T cells had more expanded clones than CD4+ T cells on average. Partial responders in the 0.1-3.0 mg/kg groups had among the lowest normalized peripheral clonal expansion, especially among CD8+ T cells. Antigen specificity was not determined for the clonally expanded peripheral T cells. Low levels of normalized T-cell clonal expansion were also seen in some nonresponding patients.

To sequence the TCRbeta CDR3 region, genomic DNA was isolated from the sorted cells. The immunoSEQ Assay was used to sequence the TCRbeta CDR3 regions. TCRdb took this table from immuneACCESS and kept in-frame rearrangements with V and J called. Such tables lack part of the clones; where checked against another copy, unresolved V genes explain under half of the gap, and the rest is unexplained. The sample includes some 100,000 clones, with roughly 92% observed a single time. The biggest ten clones account for 2% to 3% of the sample. Patients with autoimmune disease history or receiving systemic immunosuppression were excluded from the trial. Peripheral blood for TCR sequencing was drawn from every dose cohort at baseline, at cycle 4 day 1 and at cycle 7 day 1. The samples were drawn from a first-in-human, open-label, multicenter phase I dose-escalation trial of ivuxolimab. The trial enrolled adults with locally advanced or metastatic head and neck squamous cell, hepatocellular, melanoma or renal cell carcinoma. Before TCR sequencing, CD4+ T cells and CD8+ T cells from peripheral blood were sorted into separate populations.

The TCR was taken from an adult with an advanced solid tumor such as melanoma, head and neck, liver or kidney cancer. The chain couples TRBV13 to TRBJ2-1, with the D gene not clear enough to name. This specimen consisted of CD4+ or CD8+ T cells sorted from blood, obtained in a trial of the OX40 agonist ivuxolimab. The DNA sequence is given as TGTGCCAGCAGCTTAGTCGGGTCCAACAATGAGCAGTTCTTC. Protein translation: CASSLVGSNNEQFF.